The clone carrying this T cell receptor (beta chain) was observed many times. The antigen is unknown. These data originate in a study of response to subunit inactivated influenza vaccine. Study-level results: Authors suggested that a seasonal influenza vaccination recruits few new T cells each time.

The CDR3 totals 15 residues. Trimming took off 1 base at V and 1 base at J, with 8 bases between the two ends. Via MiXCR, TCRdb re-called the RT-PCR reads, giving one row per CDR3 protein. Altogether some 500,000 distinct CDR3 sequences are present, 13% being singletons, with the ten largest covering under 15%. Sequences were derived from PBMCs from blood, sampled about 6 weeks after vaccination. The chain carries TRBV12-3 or TRBV12-4 and TRBJ1-3; D unclear. The source of this sequence is a man in his fifties or sixties who received an inactivated influenza vaccine. CDR3 loop: CASSLDRLSGNTIYF. The DNA of the CDR3 is TGTGCCAGCAGTTTAGACCGGTTATCTGGAAACACCATATATTTT.